Listed below are T cell receptor beta chains from one sample, sequenced in a study of long-term antiretroviral therapy in people with HIV. Data came from immunoSEQ multiplex PCR; TCRdb stores just in-frame clones and leaves some out. Of tens of thousands of clones in the sample, around 96% were seen once. Sequenced here: unsorted PBMCs, sampled more than 6 years after starting antiretroviral therapy. The receptors shown here come from a young man with HIV. Both conserved end residues are part of each CDR3. D genes are given only for firm matches.

d_call,j_call,v_call,cdr3_aa,cdr3_nt
.,TRBJ2-5,TRBV5-1,CASSLGAEGETQYF,TGCGCCAGCAGCTTGGGGGCAGAGGGAGAGACCCAGTACTTC
TRBD1,TRBJ1-6,TRBV5-1,CASSSGTENSPLHF,TGCGCCAGCAGCTCCGGGACAGAGAATTCACCCCTCCACTTT
.,TRBJ2-3,TRBV19,CASSSSPPSRGLGTQYF,TGTGCCAGTAGTTCATCCCCCCCAAGCAGGGGACTCGGTACGCAGTATTTT
TRBD1,TRBJ1-5,TRBV10-3,CAISPIGTGDQPQHF,TGTGCCATCAGTCCTATCGGGACAGGAGATCAGCCCCAGCATTTT
.,TRBJ2-1,TRBV6-6,CASSFATGTYNEQFF,TGTGCCAGCAGTTTTGCCACGGGGACCTACAATGAGCAGTTCTTC
TRBD1,TRBJ2-7,TRBV7-2,CASSDRGRSYEQYF,TGTGCCAGCAGCGACAGGGGTCGCTCCTACGAGCAGTACTTC
.,TRBJ2-5,TRBV14,CASSHASNIGSGQYF,TGTGCCAGCAGCCATGCCTCCAATATCGGGAGCGGGCAGTACTTC
.,TRBJ2-2,TRBV7-2,CASSPVGAFSTGELFF,TGTGCCAGCAGCCCCGTGGGGGCTTTTAGCACCGGGGAGCTGTTTTTT
TRBD2,TRBJ2-7,TRBV7-2,CASSKPGLASYEQYF,TGTGCCAGCAGCAAACCGGGACTAGCCTCCTACGAGCAGTACTTC
TRBD1,TRBJ1-1,TRBV11-2,CASSLDRNRGYTEAFF,TGTGCCAGCAGCTTAGATCGGAACAGGGGCTACACTGAAGCTTTCTTT
TRBD2,TRBJ2-1,TRBV4-2,CASSQEQGLADNEQFF,TGTGCCAGCAGCCAGGAACAGGGACTAGCAGACAATGAGCAGTTCTTC
.,TRBJ2-3,TRBV13,CASTFFGDTQYF,TGTGCCAGCACGTTTTTTGGCGATACGCAGTATTTT
.,TRBJ1-1,TRBV6-5,CASSDRGATEAFF,TGTGCCAGCAGTGATCGGGGTGCCACTGAAGCTTTCTTT
TRBD1,TRBJ2-7,TRBV30,CAWSPGTGNEQYF,TGTGCCTGGAGCCCCGGGACAGGGAACGAGCAGTACTTC
.,TRBJ1-1,TRBV29-1,CSVDPRIPEAFF,TGCAGCGTTGATCCCAGGATACCTGAAGCTTTCTTT
.,TRBJ1-4,TRBV10-1,CASSEGAATNEKLFF,TGCGCCAGCAGTGAGGGAGCGGCAACTAATGAAAAACTGTTTTTT